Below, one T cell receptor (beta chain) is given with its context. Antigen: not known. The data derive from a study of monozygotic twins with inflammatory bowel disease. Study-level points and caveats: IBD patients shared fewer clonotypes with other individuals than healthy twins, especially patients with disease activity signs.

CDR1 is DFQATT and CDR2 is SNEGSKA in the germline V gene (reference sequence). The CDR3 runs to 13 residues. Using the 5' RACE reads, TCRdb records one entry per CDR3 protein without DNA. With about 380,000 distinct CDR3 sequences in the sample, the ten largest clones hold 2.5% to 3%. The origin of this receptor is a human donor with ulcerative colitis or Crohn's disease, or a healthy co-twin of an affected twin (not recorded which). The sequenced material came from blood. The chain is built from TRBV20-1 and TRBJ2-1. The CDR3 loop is CSARAGPYNEQFF.